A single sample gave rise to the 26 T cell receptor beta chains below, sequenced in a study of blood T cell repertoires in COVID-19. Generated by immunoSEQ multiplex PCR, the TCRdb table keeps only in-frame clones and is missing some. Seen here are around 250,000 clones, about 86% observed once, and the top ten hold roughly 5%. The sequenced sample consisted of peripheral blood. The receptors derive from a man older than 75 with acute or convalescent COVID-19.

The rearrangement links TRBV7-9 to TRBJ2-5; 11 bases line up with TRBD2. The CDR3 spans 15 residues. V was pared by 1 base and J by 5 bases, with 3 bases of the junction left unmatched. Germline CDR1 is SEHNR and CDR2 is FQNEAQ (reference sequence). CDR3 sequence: CASSLVLAGGETQYF. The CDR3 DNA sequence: TGTGCCAGCAGCTTAGTCCTAGCGGGAGGCGAGACCCAGTACTTC.

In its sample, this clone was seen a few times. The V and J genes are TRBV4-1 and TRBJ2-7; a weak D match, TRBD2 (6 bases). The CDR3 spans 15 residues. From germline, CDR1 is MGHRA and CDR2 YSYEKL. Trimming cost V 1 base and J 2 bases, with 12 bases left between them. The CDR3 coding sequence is TGCGCCAGCAGCCAAGTGGGACTCGGCGCCTACGAGCAGTACTTC. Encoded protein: CASSQVGLGAYEQYF.

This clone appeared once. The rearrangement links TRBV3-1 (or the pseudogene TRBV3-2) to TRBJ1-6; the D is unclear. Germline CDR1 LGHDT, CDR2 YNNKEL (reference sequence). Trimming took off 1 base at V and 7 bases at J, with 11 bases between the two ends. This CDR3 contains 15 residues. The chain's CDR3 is CASSQAGVLNSPLHF. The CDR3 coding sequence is TGTGCCAGCAGCCAAGCTGGAGTCCTAAATTCACCCCTCCACTTT.

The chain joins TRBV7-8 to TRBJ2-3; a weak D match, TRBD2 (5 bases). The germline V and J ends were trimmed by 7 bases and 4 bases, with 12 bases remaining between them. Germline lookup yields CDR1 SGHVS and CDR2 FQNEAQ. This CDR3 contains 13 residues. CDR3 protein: CASNRGLPDTQYF. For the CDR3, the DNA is TGTGCCAGCAACCGAGGACTCCCAGATACGCAGTATTTT.

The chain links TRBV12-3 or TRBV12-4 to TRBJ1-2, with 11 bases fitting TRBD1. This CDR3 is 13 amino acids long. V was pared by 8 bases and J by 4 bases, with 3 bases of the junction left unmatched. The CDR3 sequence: CASGTGGIYGYTF. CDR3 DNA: TGTGCCAGCGGGACAGGGGGGATCTATGGCTACACCTTC.

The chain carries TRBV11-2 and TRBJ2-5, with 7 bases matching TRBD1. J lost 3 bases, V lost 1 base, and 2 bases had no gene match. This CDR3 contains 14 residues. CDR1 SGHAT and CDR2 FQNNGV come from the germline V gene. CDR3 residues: CASSLGGTEETQYF. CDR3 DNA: TGTGCCAGCAGCTTAGGAGGGACAGAAGAGACCCAGTACTTC. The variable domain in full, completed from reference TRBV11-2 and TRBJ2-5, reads EAGVAQSPRYKIIEKRQSVAFWCNPISGHATLYWYQQILGQGPKLLIQFQNNGVVDDSQLPKDRFSAERLKGVDSTLKIQPAKLEDSAVYLCASSLGGTEETQYFGPGTRLLVL.

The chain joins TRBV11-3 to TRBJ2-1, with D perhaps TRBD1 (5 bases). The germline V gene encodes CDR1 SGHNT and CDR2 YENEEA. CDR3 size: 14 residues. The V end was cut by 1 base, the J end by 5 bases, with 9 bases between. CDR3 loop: CASSLGPRDNEQFF. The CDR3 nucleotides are TGTGCCAGCAGCTTAGGTCCCAGGGACAATGAGCAGTTCTTC. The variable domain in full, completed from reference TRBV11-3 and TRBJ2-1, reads EAGVVQSPRYKIIEKKQPVAFWCNPISGHNTLYWYLQNLGQGPELLIRYENEEAVDDSQLPKDRFSAERLKGVDSTLKIQPAELGDSAVYLCASSLGPRDNEQFFGPGTRLTVL.

In nucleotides, the CDR3 is TGTGCCTGGAGTAGGGGGGGCGCCAATATTGAAAAACTGTTTTTT. It encodes CAWSRGGANIEKLFF. The V and J genes are TRBV30 and TRBJ1-4, with D maybe TRBD1 (6 bases). V lost 2 bases, J lost 7 bases, and 17 bases lay in between. Germline V lookup: CDR1 GTSNPN, CDR2 SVGIG (reference sequence). The CDR3 consists of 15 residues. Drawing the rest from reference TRBV30 and TRBJ1-4, the complete variable domain is SQTIHQWPATLVQPVGSPLSLECTVEGTSNPNLYWYRQAAGRGLQLLFYSVGIGQISSEVPQNLSASRPQDRQFILSSKKLLLSDSGFYLCAWSRGGANIEKLFFGSGTQLSVL.

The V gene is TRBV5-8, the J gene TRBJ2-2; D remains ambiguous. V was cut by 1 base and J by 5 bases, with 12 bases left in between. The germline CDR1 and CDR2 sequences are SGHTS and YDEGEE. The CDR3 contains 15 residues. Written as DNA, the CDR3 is TGTGCCAGCAGCTTGCAACAGTTTCGGACCGGGGAGCTGTTTTTT. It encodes CASSLQQFRTGELFF.

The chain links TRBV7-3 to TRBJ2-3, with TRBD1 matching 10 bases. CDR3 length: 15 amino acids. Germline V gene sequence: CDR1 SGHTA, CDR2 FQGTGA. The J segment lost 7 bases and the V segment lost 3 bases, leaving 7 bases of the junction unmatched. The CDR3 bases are TGTGCCAGCAGCTTGGGGGGACAGGGGACGTATACGCAGTATTTT. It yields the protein CASSLGGQGTYTQYF.

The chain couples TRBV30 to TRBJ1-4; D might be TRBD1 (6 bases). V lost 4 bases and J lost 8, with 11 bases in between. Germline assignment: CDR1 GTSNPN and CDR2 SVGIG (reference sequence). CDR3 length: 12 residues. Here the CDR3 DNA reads TGTGCCTGGAACAGGGCTCAAGAAAAACTGTTTTTT. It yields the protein CAWNRAQEKLFF.

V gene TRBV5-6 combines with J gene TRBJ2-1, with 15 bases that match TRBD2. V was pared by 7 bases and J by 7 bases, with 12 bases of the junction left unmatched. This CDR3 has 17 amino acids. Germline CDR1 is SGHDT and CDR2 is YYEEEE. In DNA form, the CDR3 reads TGTGCCAGCCGAAGGACTAGCGGGGGGGCCGGTGGGAATGAGCAGTTCTTC. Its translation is CASRRTSGGAGGNEQFF.

CDR3 protein: CASSLAPPGDYGYTF. The CDR3 nucleotides read TGTGCCAGCAGCTTGGCCCCCCCGGGGGACTATGGCTACACCTTC. The chain uses TRBV5-4 and TRBJ1-2, with D maybe TRBD1 (5 bases). The CDR3 is 15 residues long. In germline, CDR1 is SGHNT, CDR2 YYREEE (reference sequence). Between the trimmed V and J ends, which lost 0 bases and 3 bases, there was a span of 12 bases. The variable domain in full, completed from reference TRBV5-4 and TRBJ1-2, reads ETGVTQSPTHLIKTRGQQVTLRCSSQSGHNTVSWYQQALGQGPQFIFQYYREEENGRGNFPPRFSGLQFPNYSSELNVNALELDDSALYLCASSLAPPGDYGYTFGSGTRLTVV.

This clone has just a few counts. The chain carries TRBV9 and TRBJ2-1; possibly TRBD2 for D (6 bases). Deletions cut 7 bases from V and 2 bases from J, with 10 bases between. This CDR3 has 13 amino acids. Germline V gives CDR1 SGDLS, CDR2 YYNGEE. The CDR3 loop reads CASGGKAYNEQFF. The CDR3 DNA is TGTGCCAGCGGGGGGAAGGCCTACAATGAGCAGTTCTTC.

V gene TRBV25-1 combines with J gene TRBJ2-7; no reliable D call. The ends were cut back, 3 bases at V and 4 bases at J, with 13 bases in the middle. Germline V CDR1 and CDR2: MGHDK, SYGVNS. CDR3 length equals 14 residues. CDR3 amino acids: CASSDTTSSYEQYF. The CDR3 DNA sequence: TGTGCCAGCAGTGACACTACCTCGAGTTACGAGCAGTACTTC.

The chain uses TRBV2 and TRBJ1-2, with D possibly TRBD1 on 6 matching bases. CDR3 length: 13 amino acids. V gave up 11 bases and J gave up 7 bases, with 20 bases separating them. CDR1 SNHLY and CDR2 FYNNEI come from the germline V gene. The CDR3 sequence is CAGTDQGLGGYTF. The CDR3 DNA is TGTGCCGGCACTGATCAGGGGCTCGGTGGCTACACCTTC.

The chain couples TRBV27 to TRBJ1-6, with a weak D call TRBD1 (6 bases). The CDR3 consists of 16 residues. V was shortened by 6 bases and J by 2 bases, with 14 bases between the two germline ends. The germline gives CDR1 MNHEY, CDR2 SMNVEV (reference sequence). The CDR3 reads CASRDKGVTYNSPLHF. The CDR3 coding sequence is TGTGCCAGCAGGGATAAGGGGGTCACCTATAATTCACCCCTCCACTTT.

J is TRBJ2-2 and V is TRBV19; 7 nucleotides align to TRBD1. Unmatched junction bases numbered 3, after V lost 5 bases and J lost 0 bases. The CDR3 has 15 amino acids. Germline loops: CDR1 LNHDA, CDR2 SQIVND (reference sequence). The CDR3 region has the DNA TGTGCCAGTAGTGGACAGGTTACGAACACCGGGGAGCTGTTTTTT. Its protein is CASSGQVTNTGELFF.

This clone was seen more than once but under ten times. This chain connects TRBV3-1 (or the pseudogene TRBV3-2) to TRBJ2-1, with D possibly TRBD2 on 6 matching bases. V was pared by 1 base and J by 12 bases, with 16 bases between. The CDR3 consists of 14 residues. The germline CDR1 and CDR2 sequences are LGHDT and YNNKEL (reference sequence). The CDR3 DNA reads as TGTGCCAGCAGCCAAGGACTTTCGGGGAGGAGGCAGTTCTTC. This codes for CASSQGLSGRRQFF.

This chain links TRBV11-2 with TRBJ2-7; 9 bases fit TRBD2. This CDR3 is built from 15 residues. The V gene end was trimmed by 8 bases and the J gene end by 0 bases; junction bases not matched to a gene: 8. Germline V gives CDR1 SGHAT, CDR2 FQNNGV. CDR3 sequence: CASRPVTSGSYEQYF. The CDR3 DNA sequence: TGTGCCAGCCGGCCGGTGACTAGCGGCTCCTACGAGCAGTACTTC.

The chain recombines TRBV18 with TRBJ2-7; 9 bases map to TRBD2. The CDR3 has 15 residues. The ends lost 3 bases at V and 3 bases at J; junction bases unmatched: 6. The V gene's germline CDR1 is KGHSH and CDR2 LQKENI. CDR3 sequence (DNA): TGTGCCAGCTCACCTGCGGGAGGGCCGGGCTACGAGCAGTACTTC. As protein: CASSPAGGPGYEQYF.

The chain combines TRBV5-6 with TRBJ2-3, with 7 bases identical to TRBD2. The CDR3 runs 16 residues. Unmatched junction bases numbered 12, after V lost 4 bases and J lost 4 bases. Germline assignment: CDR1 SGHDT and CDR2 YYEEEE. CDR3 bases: TGTGCCAGCAGCCCCACGGGGGAGGGTGGGGCAGATACGCAGTATTTT. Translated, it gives CASSPTGEGGADTQYF.

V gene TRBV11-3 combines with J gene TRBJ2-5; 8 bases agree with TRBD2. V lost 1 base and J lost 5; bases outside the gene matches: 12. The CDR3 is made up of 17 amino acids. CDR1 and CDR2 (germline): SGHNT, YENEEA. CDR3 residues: CASSLGGGREAVETQYF. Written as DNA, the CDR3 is TGTGCCAGCAGCTTAGGCGGGGGGAGGGAGGCGGTGGAGACCCAGTACTTC.

CDR3 protein: CASSIGTSGTGELFF. As DNA, the CDR3 is TGCGCCAGCAGCATCGGGACTAGCGGCACCGGGGAGCTGTTTTTT. The genes are TRBV5-1 and TRBJ2-2, with 11 positions matching TRBD2. Trimming cost V 4 bases and J 4 bases; bases outside gene matches: 3. CDR3 length equals 15 residues. The germline CDR1 and CDR2 sequences are SGHRS and YFSETQ.

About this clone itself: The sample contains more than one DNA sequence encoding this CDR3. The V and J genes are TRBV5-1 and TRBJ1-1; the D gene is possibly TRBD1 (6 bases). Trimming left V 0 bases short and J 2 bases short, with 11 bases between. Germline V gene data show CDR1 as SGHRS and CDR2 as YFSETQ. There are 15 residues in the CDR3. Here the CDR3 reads CASSLVGTSNTEAFF. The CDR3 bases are TGCGCCAGCAGCTTGGTTGGGACATCTAACACTGAAGCTTTCTTT.

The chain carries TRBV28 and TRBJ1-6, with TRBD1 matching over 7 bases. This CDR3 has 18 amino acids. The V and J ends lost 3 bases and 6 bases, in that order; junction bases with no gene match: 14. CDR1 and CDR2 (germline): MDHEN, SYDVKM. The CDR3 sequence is CASSFKTGKSVGNSPLHF. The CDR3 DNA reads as TGTGCCAGCAGTTTTAAGACAGGGAAAAGTGTGGGTAATTCACCCCTCCACTTT.